The 26 T cell receptor beta chains presented below share a single source sample, sequenced in a study of T cell clonality in common variable immunodeficiency. Method: immunoSEQ multiplex PCR; TCRdb's copy keeps in-frame clones and lacks some. The sample contains 7,000 to 9,500 clones, none of them singletons. Overall study results and limits: Reportedly, TCR beta sequences from common variable immunodeficiency showed fewer deletions and N-nucleotide insertions.

No antigen has been identified for these receptors. Source material: peripheral blood mononuclear cells. Receptors originate from a human donor with common variable immunodeficiency.

This clone is termed medium-sized. The CDR3 extends 3 residues past the end of the read, so its final part is completed from the germline J gene. The genes are TRBV7-8 and TRBJ1-2, with D perhaps TRBD1 (6 bases). The CDR3 is 13 amino acids. Trimming left V 3 bases short and J 6 bases short, with 11 bases between. CDR1 is SGHVS and CDR2 is FQNEAQ in the germline V gene. CDR3 protein: CASSFGQSDGYTF. The sequenced CDR3 bases are TGTGCCAGCAGCTTTGGACAGTCCGATGGC.

This clone appeared many times. The read comes to an end 3 residues before the CDR3 does, leaving the germline J gene to fill in the end. The rearrangement uses TRBV27 and TRBJ2-3; D perhaps matches TRBD2 (6 bases). The CDR3 runs 15 residues. The V gene's germline CDR1 is MNHEY and CDR2 SMNVEV (reference sequence). Trimming took off 5 bases at V and 1 base at J, with 13 bases between the two ends. CDR3 in amino acids: CASSPRDLGTDTQYF. The covered CDR3 bases are TGTGCCAGCAGTCCCAGGGACTTGGGCACAGATACG.

This clone was seen many times. The read ends 3 residues before the CDR3 terminus; that terminus is restored from the germline J gene. The chain uses TRBV10-3 and TRBJ2-5; no definite D call. The V gene's germline CDR1 is ENHRY and CDR2 SYGVKD. This CDR3 has 11 residues. V was pared by 2 bases and J by 4 bases, with 2 bases between. CDR3 DNA (partial): TGTGCCATCAGTGAGCGAGAGACC. This sequence encodes CAISERET. The complete CDR3 reads CAISERETQYF.

There are many counts of this clone. The read terminates 3 residues before the CDR3 end, so the remaining end is supplied by the germline J gene. The chain joins TRBV20-1 to TRBJ2-3; 8 bases line up with TRBD1. The V gene end was trimmed by 3 bases and the J gene end by 2 bases; junction bases not matched to a gene: 10. This CDR3 comprises 16 residues. CDR1 and CDR2 from the germline V gene are DFQATT and SNEGSKA (reference sequence). The CDR3 bases that were read are TGCAGTGCTAGGGACCCGGGACAGGACACCACAGATACG. Translation: CSARDPGQDTTDT. The whole CDR3 is CSARDPGQDTTDTQYF.

This clone has a count of ten or more. The read stops 3 residues short of the end of the CDR3; the missing end is completed from the germline J gene. V usage is TRBV11-2 and J usage is TRBJ2-2; 7 positions agree with TRBD1. Germline V gene sequence: CDR1 SGHAT, CDR2 FQNNGV. After removal of 6 bases from V and 5 bases from J, the junction contained 6 bases not matched to a gene. The CDR3 loop spans 14 amino acids. CDR3 bases read: TGTGCCAGCAGGCCGACGACAGGGACCGGGGAG. Amino acid sequence: CASRPTTGTGE. The full CDR3 protein reads CASRPTTGTGELFF.

Many counts were recorded for this clone. The missing CDR3 end, 3 residues past where the read stops, is filled in from the germline J gene. The V call is TRBV14, the J call TRBJ1-2, with 7 positions matching TRBD1. The V segment lost 3 bases and the J segment 5 bases; nucleotides outside the gene matches: 12. The length of the CDR3 is 16 residues. Germline assignment: CDR1 SGHDN and CDR2 FVKESK. CDR3 DNA (partial): TGTGCCAGCAGCCACAATCGGGGGGGACAGCCGTATGGC. Amino acid sequence: CASSHNRGGQPYG. The entire CDR3 protein is CASSHNRGGQPYGYTF.

Ten or more counts support this clone. The missing CDR3 end, 3 residues past where the read stops, is filled in from the germline J gene. The chain recombines TRBV12-3 or TRBV12-4 with TRBJ2-1; D perhaps matches TRBD1 (5 bases). The CDR3 contains 15 residues. V was clipped by 8 bases and J by 6 bases, with 20 bases between them. Here the CDR3 reads CASSSPGILINEQFF. CDR3 bases read: TGTGCCAGCTCCTCCCCAGGGATACTGATCAATGAG.

This clone was found many times. The CDR3 extends 3 residues past the end of the read, so its final part is completed from the germline J gene. This sequence joins TRBV19 and TRBJ2-7; tentative D call: TRBD2 (6 bases). Trimming stripped 3 bases from V and 0 bases from J, with 24 bases between. CDR3 length: 19 amino acids. Germline CDR1 is LNHDA and CDR2 is SQIVND (reference sequence). The covered CDR3 bases are TGTGCCAGTAGTATTTCGTCACACAAAACGGGGAGGTTCTCCTACGAG. Amino acid sequence: CASSISSHKTGRFSYE. The entire CDR3 protein is CASSISSHKTGRFSYEQYF.

This clone came up many times. The sequenced part of the CDR3 DNA is TGCGCCAGCAGCCCCCTCACCAATAACATGGACAATGAG. Its translation is CASSPLTNNMDNE. The full CDR3 sequence reads CASSPLTNNMDNEQFF. The chain recombines TRBV4-1 with TRBJ2-1; D is unclear. The CDR3 end is not reached by the read, which stops 3 residues before it; the germline J gene fills it in. This CDR3 region has 16 residues. V was pared by 4 bases and J by 5 bases, with 18 bases between. Germline V gene lookup returns CDR1 MGHRA and CDR2 YSYEKL.

This clone is judged medium-sized. The sequence runs out 3 residues before the end of the CDR3; the remainder is reconstructed from the germline J gene. V is TRBV7-9 and J is TRBJ2-6; D ambiguous. V lost 0 bases and J lost 0, with 3 bases in between. The CDR3 consists of 15 residues. CDR1 and CDR2 from the germline V gene are SEHNR and FQNEAQ (reference sequence). The part of the CDR3 DNA that was read is TGTGCCAGCAGCTTAGCAGGCTCTGGGGCCAACGTC. Protein: CASSLAGSGANV. The whole CDR3 is CASSLAGSGANVLTF. Full variable domain (remainder filled in from reference TRBV7-9 and TRBJ2-6): DTGVSQNPRHKITKRGQNVTFRCDPISEHNRLYWYRQTLGQGPEFLTYFQNEAQLEKSRLLSDRFSAERPKGSFSTLEIQRTEQGDSAMYLCASSLAGSGANVLTFGAGSRLTVL.

This clone was detected ten times or more. With the read ending 3 residues before the CDR3 end, the germline J gene is used to fill in that end. This chain connects TRBV27 to TRBJ1-5, with 7 bases that match TRBD1. The CDR3 spans 15 residues. Germline V lookup: CDR1 MNHEY, CDR2 SMNVEV (reference sequence). J gave up 5 bases and V 0 bases, and 4 bases lay outside the gene matches. The part of the CDR3 DNA that was read is TGTGCCAGCAGTTTATCGAACAGGGGCCATCAGCCC. Translating it yields CASSLSNRGHQP. The full CDR3 is CASSLSNRGHQPQHF.

Relative to its sample, this clone is medium-sized. Read coverage stops 3 residues before the CDR3 terminus; the germline J gene supplies the remainder. J is TRBJ1-1 and V is TRBV10-3; tentatively, D is TRBD1 (6 bases). CDR3 size: 17 residues. The V and J ends lost 0 bases and 4 bases respectively, with 18 bases between them. Germline CDR1 reads ENHRY; CDR2 reads SYGVKD. The CDR3 is CAISESVGSGGRTEAFF. The CDR3 DNA, read in part, is TGTGCCATCAGTGAGTCGGTTGGGAGCGGGGGGCGCACTGAA.

By proportion, this clone is medium-sized. Incomplete CDR3 DNA: TGTGCCAGCAAGGGCATCGGGACATCCTATAATTCACCC. Its protein product is CASKGIGTSYNSP. The entire CDR3 reads CASKGIGTSYNSPLHF. The V and J genes are TRBV19 and TRBJ1-6; a possible D gene is TRBD1 (6 bases). Read data end 3 residues before the CDR3 end; the end is taken from the germline J gene. CDR1 is LNHDA and CDR2 is SQIVND in the germline V gene (reference sequence). The CDR3 is made up of 16 amino acids. V lost 9 bases and J 1 base, leaving 16 bases between the germline ends.

This clone was seen ten or more times. From the germline J gene comes the end of the CDR3, since the read stops 3 residues before it. The chain recombines TRBV2 with TRBJ1-2; possibly TRBD1 for D (5 bases). The germline V gene encodes CDR1 SNHLY and CDR2 FYNNEI. This CDR3 spans 15 amino acids. V lost 4 bases, J lost 5 bases, and 17 bases lay in between. The CDR3 loop is CASSGSGGNPYGYTF. The part of the CDR3 DNA that was read is TGTGCCAGCAGTGGATCTGGGGGGAACCCGTATGGC.

This clone was detected many times. The read terminates 3 residues before the CDR3 end, so the remaining end is supplied by the germline J gene. V and J are TRBV7-2 and TRBJ1-1, with a tentative D call TRBD1 (5 bases). Germline V gene lookup returns CDR1 SGHTA and CDR2 FQGNSA. V lost 0 bases and J 1 base, leaving 12 bases between the germline ends. This CDR3 spans 16 amino acids. The covered CDR3 bases are TGTGCCAGCAGCTTAGCGGGACTTATTTCGAACACTGAA. Encoded protein: CASSLAGLISNTE. The full-length CDR3 reads as CASSLAGLISNTEAFF.

In this sample, this clone is medium-sized (0.01 to 0.1%). The read ends 3 residues early relative to the CDR3; the germline J gene fills the gap. The chain links TRBV7-3 to TRBJ2-1; possible D gene TRBD2, 5 bases. CDR1 is SGHTA, CDR2 FQGTGA, per germline. This CDR3 is built from 19 residues. V was trimmed by 1 base and J by 0 bases, leaving 19 bases between them. CDR3: CASSLRGSARSLSYNEQFF. CDR3 DNA, as far as it was read: TGTGCCAGCAGCTTAAGAGGTAGCGCGAGGTCCCTCTCCTACAATGAG.

In this sample, this clone turned up many times. With the read ending 3 residues before the CDR3 end, the germline J gene is used to fill in that end. The chain links TRBV5-1 to TRBJ1-4; D possibly corresponds to TRBD1 (5 bases). Trimming cost V 0 bases and J 7 bases, with 10 bases left between them. CDR1 is SGHRS and CDR2 is YFSETQ in the germline V gene. The CDR3 has 14 amino acids. The CDR3 protein is CASSLGSRGEKLFF. The covered CDR3 bases are TGCGCCAGCAGCTTGGGGTCAAGGGGTGAAAAA.

This clone is medium-sized (0.01 to 0.1%) within its sample. The read ends 3 residues shy of where the CDR3 ends; the end is completed using the germline J gene. V gene TRBV19 combines with J gene TRBJ1-6; D gene ambiguous. V was pared by 2 bases and J by 8 bases, with 10 bases between. The germline gives CDR1 LNHDA, CDR2 SQIVND (reference sequence). The CDR3 runs to 14 residues. CDR3 DNA, as far as it was read: TGTGCCAGTAGTATAAGGCAGGATTATTCACCC. It encodes CASSIRQDYSP. The CDR3 in its entirety is CASSIRQDYSPLHF.

In this sample, this clone is medium-sized. The sequence runs out 3 residues before the end of the CDR3; the remainder is reconstructed from the germline J gene. V usage is TRBV20-1 and J usage is TRBJ2-5; possible D gene TRBD1, 5 bases. Germline V gene data show CDR1 as DFQATT and CDR2 as SNEGSKA (reference sequence). The length of the CDR3 is 12 residues. Trimming stripped 2 bases from V and 5 bases from J, with 9 bases between. The CDR3 spells CSARTYRETQYF. CDR3 DNA (partial): TGCAGTGCTAGAACATACAGGGAGACC.

This clone was seen ten or more times. The sequence runs out 3 residues before the end of the CDR3; the remainder is reconstructed from the germline J gene. The genes are TRBV6-1 and TRBJ2-3; no firm D call. With 4 bases removed from V and 2 bases from J, the gap between germline ends came to 7 bases. Germline lookup yields CDR1 MNHNS and CDR2 SASEGT. The CDR3 is made up of 13 amino acids. CDR3 sequence reads: CASSVVFTDTQYF. The CDR3 bases that were read are TGTGCCAGCAGTGTAGTATTCACAGATACG.

There are many counts of this clone. The read comes to an end 3 residues before the CDR3 does, leaving the germline J gene to fill in the end. The chain links TRBV2 to TRBJ2-5; 7 bases map to TRBD1. The CDR3 is 14 amino acids. Unmatched junction bases numbered 3, after V lost 3 bases and J lost 2 bases. Germline V CDR1 and CDR2: SNHLY, FYNNEI. The CDR3 sequence is CASSDLGQQETQYF. CDR3 bases read: TGTGCCAGCAGTGATTTGGGACAGCAAGAGACC.

This clone was found many times. With the read ending 3 residues before the CDR3 end, the germline J gene is used to fill in that end. The rearrangement links TRBV7-2 to TRBJ2-1, with 10 positions matching TRBD2. Trimming at V came to 4 bases and at J to 7 bases, leaving 7 bases not matched to a gene. The CDR3 contains 15 residues. The V gene's germline CDR1 is SGHTA and CDR2 FQGNSA. CDR3: CASSSASGGLNEQFF. CDR3 bases read: TGTGCCAGCAGCTCGGCTAGCGGGGGCTTGAATGAG.

This clone was counted ten times or more. The sequence runs out 3 residues before the end of the CDR3; the remainder is reconstructed from the germline J gene. This sequence joins TRBV19 and TRBJ2-5; D perhaps matches TRBD2 (6 bases). Trimming pared 6 bases from V and 5 bases from J, leaving 10 bases between. CDR1 is LNHDA and CDR2 is SQIVND in the germline V gene (reference sequence). The CDR3 sequence is 12 residues long. Incomplete CDR3 DNA: TGTGCCAGTAGATCGGCGGGGGAGACC. It translates to CASRSAGET. The full CDR3 sequence reads CASRSAGETQYF. Based on the CDR3 plus reference TRBV19 and TRBJ2-5, the full variable domain is DGGITQSPKYLFRKEGQNVTLSCEQNLNHDAMYWYRQDPGQGLRLIYYSQIVNDFQKGDIAEGYSVSREKKESFPLTVTSAQKNPTAFYLCASRSAGETQYFGPGTRLLVL.

This clone was detected ten times or more. Read coverage stops 3 residues before the CDR3 terminus; the germline J gene supplies the remainder. The V and J genes are TRBV29-1 and TRBJ1-1, with D perhaps TRBD1 (6 bases). Looked up from germline, CDR1 is SQVTM and CDR2 is ANQGSEA. This CDR3 is built from 13 residues. Between the trimmed V and J ends, which lost 6 bases and 0 bases, there was a span of 11 bases. CDR3 bases read: TGCAGCGTCGCACAGGGACTGAACACTGAA. Translated: CSVAQGLNTE. The entire CDR3 sequence reads CSVAQGLNTEAFF. Using reference TRBV29-1 and TRBJ1-1 for the parts outside the CDR3, the full variable domain is SAVISQKPSRDICQRGTSLTIQCQVDSQVTMMFWYRQQPGQSLTLIATANQGSEATYESGFVIDKFPISRPNLTFSTLTVSNMSPEDSSIYLCSVAQGLNTEAFFGQGTRLTVV.

This clone showed up many times. The missing CDR3 end, 3 residues past where the read stops, is filled in from the germline J gene. The genes are TRBV20-1 and TRBJ1-1; D is perhaps TRBD1 (5 bases). Germline assignment: CDR1 DFQATT and CDR2 SNEGSKA (reference sequence). This CDR3 is 13 amino acids long. The V and J ends lost 3 bases and 4 bases respectively, with 12 bases between them. The CDR3 spells CSASKGVGTEAFF. CDR3 bases read: TGCAGTGCTAGCAAAGGGGTGGGCACTGAA.

This clone was observed at least ten times. The read falls 3 residues short of the CDR3 end, and the missing part is taken from the germline J gene. The chain carries TRBV9 and TRBJ2-5; the D gene is possibly TRBD1 (6 bases). Per germline, CDR1 SGDLS and CDR2 YYNGEE. The CDR3 spans 16 residues. V was clipped by 3 bases and J by 7 bases, with 22 bases between them. The CDR3 protein is CASSGTGSLGVGTQYF. Incomplete CDR3 DNA: TGTGCCAGCAGCGGCACAGGGTCTCTCGGAGTGGGGACC. The whole variable domain, filled in from reference TRBV9 and TRBJ2-5, reads DSGVTQTPKHLITATGQRVTLRCSPRSGDLSVYWYQQSLDQGLQFLIQYYNGEERAKGNILERFSAQQFPDLHSELNLSSLELGDSALYFCASSGTGSLGVGTQYFGPGTRLLVL.